Listed here are 24 T cell receptor beta chains from one sample, sequenced in a study of blood T cell repertoires in COVID-19. Sequencing used immunoSEQ multiplex PCR; TCRdb keeps in-frame clones, though not all of them. The top ten clones hold about 0.99% of a sample with a few hundred thousand clones, around nine tenths of them seen once. The material sequenced was peripheral blood. The receptor source for this set is a woman aged 35 to 49 who had recovered from COVID-19.

The chain couples TRBV6-5 to TRBJ2-7; possibly TRBD1 for D (5 bases). This CDR3 region has 11 residues. CDR1 is MNHEY and CDR2 is SVGAGI in the germline V gene. Trimming took off 8 bases at V and 3 bases at J, with 8 bases between the two ends. Here the CDR3 reads CASQQDYEQYV. The CDR3, as DNA: TGTGCCAGCCAACAGGACTACGAGCAGTACGTC.

This rearrangement joins TRBV12-3 or TRBV12-4 to TRBJ1-2; 7 nucleotides line up with TRBD1. The CDR3 runs 13 residues. Unmatched junction bases numbered 7, after V lost 8 bases and J lost 4 bases. The CDR3, as DNA: TGTGCCAGCCGTCGGGACAGCCCCTATGGCTACACCTTC. Translating gives CASRRDSPYGYTF.

V gene TRBV19 combines with J gene TRBJ2-7, with D perhaps matching TRBD2 (7 bases). The CDR3 extends over 13 amino acids. Germline assignment: CDR1 LNHDA and CDR2 SQIVND (reference sequence). Trimming took off 6 bases at V and 3 bases at J, with 12 bases between the two ends. This chain's CDR3 is CASSLRGGYEQYV. CDR3 nucleotides: TGTGCCAGTAGCCTGAGGGGGGGCTACGAGCAGTACGTC.

The chain is built from TRBV5-1 and TRBJ2-2, with 10 positions matching TRBD1. Germline lookup yields CDR1 SGHRS and CDR2 YFSETQ. The CDR3 is 14 amino acids. With 7 bases clipped from V and 7 bases from J, the junction kept 7 bases outside the gene matches. The CDR3 sequence: CASQGQGVGGELFF. CDR3 DNA: TGCGCCAGCCAAGGACAGGGGGTTGGCGGGGAGCTGTTTTTT.

This rearrangement joins TRBV7-3 to TRBJ2-2; 9 nucleotides match TRBD2. Germline V gene sequence: CDR1 SGHTA, CDR2 FQGTGA. The CDR3 has 17 amino acids. The ends lost 2 bases at V and 4 bases at J; junction bases unmatched: 8. This chain's CDR3 is CASSLPRGSGSTGELFF. CDR3 sequence (DNA): TGTGCCAGCAGCTTACCCCGGGGTAGCGGGAGCACCGGGGAGCTGTTTTTT.

This chain joins TRBV3-1 (or the pseudogene TRBV3-2) and TRBJ2-2; 8 bases match TRBD2. The germline gives CDR1 LGHDT, CDR2 YNNKEL (reference sequence). CDR3 length equals 17 residues. CDR3: CAPEGSGVAGRTGELFF. The CDR3 DNA follows: TGTGCTCCCGAGGGGTCAGGAGTAGCGGGGCGAACCGGGGAGCTGTTTTTT.

This clone was counted a single time. The V gene is TRBV28, the J gene TRBJ1-1; 7 bases are a match to TRBD1. The CDR3 sequence is 14 residues long. Trimming cost V 5 bases and J 5 bases; bases outside gene matches: 8. Germline V CDR1 and CDR2: MDHEN, SYDVKM. CDR3 coding DNA: TGTGCCAGCAGTCCCCAGGGGGGCAGGACTGAAGCTTTCTTT. Its protein product is CASSPQGGRTEAFF.

The chain links TRBV6-5 to TRBJ2-1; D is perhaps TRBD2 (6 bases). The germline CDR1 and CDR2 sequences are MNHEY and SVGAGI. Trimming took 7 bases from V and 7 from J, leaving 14 bases between them. The CDR3 is 13 residues long. CDR3 nucleotide sequence: TGTGCCAGCACCCCAACCAGCGGGAATGAGCAGTTCTTC. Translation: CASTPTSGNEQFF.

This clone was counted a few times. V and J are TRBV27 and TRBJ2-3, with 12 bases that match TRBD2. Losses at the gene ends were 4 bases for V and 6 bases for J; bases not matched to a gene: 5. CDR1 and CDR2 from the germline V gene are MNHEY and SMNVEV (reference sequence). The CDR3 is made up of 15 amino acids. The CDR3 loop reads CASSWGLAGGDTQYF. CDR3 nucleotides: TGTGCCAGCAGTTGGGGGCTAGCGGGAGGGGATACGCAGTATTTT.

This clone appeared once. In nucleotides, the CDR3 is TGTGCCAGCAGTAGCCGCTTTGAGCAGTACGTC. Protein sequence: CASSSRFEQYV. V and J are TRBV2 and TRBJ2-7; D gene ambiguous. The V and J ends lost 5 bases and 7 bases respectively, with 9 bases between them. CDR1 is SNHLY, CDR2 FYNNEI, per germline. The CDR3 is 11 residues long.

The rearrangement joins TRBV7-9 to TRBJ1-4; TRBD1 agrees at 7 bases. Germline V gene sequence: CDR1 SEHNR, CDR2 FQNEAQ (reference sequence). V gave up 5 bases and J gave up 4 bases; unmatched junction bases: 4. The CDR3 runs 14 residues. CDR3 DNA: TGTGCCAGCAGCCCAGGGGGTATTAATGAAAAACTGTTTTTT. Its translation is CASSPGGINEKLFF.

This chain uses TRBV7-9 with TRBJ2-5; perhaps TRBD1 as D (5 bases). This CDR3 region has 17 residues. Germline CDR1 is SEHNR and CDR2 is FQNEAQ (reference sequence). Trimming left V 2 bases short and J 2 bases short, with 18 bases between. The CDR3 protein is CASSLWGRVTVQETQYF. For the CDR3, the DNA is TGTGCCAGCAGCTTATGGGGCAGGGTAACGGTACAAGAGACCCAGTACTTC.

This clone was observed a few times. The chain recombines TRBV5-6 with TRBJ1-3; D is perhaps TRBD1 (5 bases). There are 17 residues in the CDR3. Trimming shortened V by 3 bases and J by 3 bases, and 19 bases separated the two germline ends. Per the germline V gene, CDR1 is SGHDT and CDR2 is YYEEEE. DNA for the CDR3: TGTGCCAGCAGCTCGAAGGCCTCCCGGGGGTATGGAAACACCATATATTTT. Protein: CASSSKASRGYGNTIYF.

The chain links TRBV9 to TRBJ2-7, with D tentatively TRBD2 (6 bases). Germline-derived CDR1 and CDR2 are SGDLS and YYNGEE. Trimming shortened V by 3 bases and J by 3 bases, and 13 bases separated the two germline ends. CDR3 length equals 14 residues. The CDR3 protein is CASSGASVGYEQYF. CDR3 bases: TGTGCCAGCAGCGGCGCTAGCGTTGGCTACGAGCAGTACTTC.

The chain employs TRBV4-1 and TRBJ1-2, with D uncertain. CDR1 and CDR2 from the germline V gene are MGHRA and YSYEKL. The V end was cut by 1 base, the J end by 8 bases, with 11 bases between. The CDR3 is 13 residues long. The CDR3 region has the DNA TGCGCCAGCAGCCAAGCGGGAAACGGCGGCTACACCTTC. Protein product: CASSQAGNGGYTF.

This clone came up once. The rearrangement uses TRBV4-3 and TRBJ1-1, with D possibly matching TRBD1 (6 bases). CDR1 is LGHNA, CDR2 YSLEER, per germline. This CDR3 has 15 amino acids. The V end was cut by 0 bases, the J end by 5 bases, with 13 bases between. The CDR3 nucleotides read TGCGCCAGCAGCCAAGAGGAGGGGAGGGGGACTGAAGCTTTCTTT. Amino acids: CASSQEEGRGTEAFF.

This clone was seen just once. The V gene is TRBV28, the J gene TRBJ1-6; D is perhaps TRBD1 (6 bases). The CDR3 loop spans 15 amino acids. The V gene's germline CDR1 is MDHEN and CDR2 SYDVKM. The V gene lost 7 bases and the J gene lost 5 bases, with 15 bases spanning the gap. CDR3 protein: CASTQGRADNSPLHF. The DNA for the CDR3 is TGTGCCAGCACCCAGGGGCGGGCAGATAATTCACCCCTCCACTTT.

In regard to this clone: Other DNA sequences in the sample encode the same CDR3. This chain connects TRBV18 to TRBJ1-5, with D hard to call. With 2 bases removed from V and 2 bases from J, the gap between germline ends came to 7 bases. The CDR3 is 14 residues long. Germline loops: CDR1 KGHSH, CDR2 LQKENI. The CDR3 coding sequence is TGTGCCAGCTCACCAGGGCAGGGCAATCAGCCCCAGCATTTT. It is translated as CASSPGQGNQPQHF.

The CDR3 region is CASSHDPGLAGSGELFF. The DNA of the CDR3 is TGTGCCAGCAGCCATGACCCGGGACTAGCGGGATCCGGGGAGCTGTTTTTT. The chain uses TRBV3-1 (or the pseudogene TRBV3-2) and TRBJ2-2, with 13 positions matching TRBD2. The CDR3 has 17 residues. Germline V gene data show CDR1 as LGHDT and CDR2 as YNNKEL (reference sequence). J lost 6 bases, V lost 3 bases, and 7 bases had no gene match.

The CDR3 nucleotides read TGTGCCAGCAGCCCTGTGGGGGCCCTAACTAACTATGGCTACACCTTC. Translating it yields CASSPVGALTNYGYTF. J is TRBJ1-2 and V is TRBV7-9; tentatively, D is TRBD1 (6 bases). CDR3 length equals 16 residues. Germline V CDR1 and CDR2: SEHNR, FQNEAQ (reference sequence). Trimming took 5 bases from V and 0 from J, leaving 16 bases between them.

The chain is built from TRBV30 and TRBJ1-5; TRBD1 might be the D (5 bases). Germline V lookup: CDR1 GTSNPN, CDR2 SVGIG (reference sequence). The CDR3 sequence is 14 residues long. V lost 1 base and J 5 bases, leaving 12 bases between the germline ends. The CDR3 region is CAWSDGGGDQPQHF. The CDR3 DNA reads TGTGCCTGGAGTGACGGGGGAGGGGATCAGCCCCAGCATTTT.

The V and J genes are TRBV7-2 and TRBJ1-6; D uncertain. Germline V lookup: CDR1 SGHTA, CDR2 FQGNSA. The CDR3 consists of 16 residues. Trimming left V 3 bases short and J 0 bases short, with 9 bases between. In DNA form, the CDR3 reads TGTGCCAGCAGCTTTGGAAGGAGCTCCTATAATTCACCCCTCCACTTT. This sequence encodes CASSFGRSSYNSPLHF.

This sequence joins TRBV9 and TRBJ2-2; the D is unclear. The V gene lost 3 bases and the J gene lost 4 bases, with 4 bases spanning the gap. The CDR3 sequence is 12 residues long. Germline CDR1 reads SGDLS; CDR2 reads YYNGEE. CDR3 residues: CASSGATGELFF. The CDR3 DNA reads as TGTGCCAGCAGCGGGGCCACCGGGGAGCTGTTTTTT.

CDR3 residues: CASSPRSSYNEQFF. In DNA form, the CDR3 reads TGTGCCAGCTCACCCAGAAGCTCCTACAATGAGCAGTTCTTC. The genes are TRBV18 and TRBJ2-1; unclear D gene. Trimming removed 3 bases from V and 0 bases from J, with 6 bases in between. CDR3 size: 14 residues. CDR1 and CDR2 (germline): KGHSH, LQKENI.